The 19 T cell receptor beta chains given below trace back to one sample, sequenced in a study of OX40 agonist ivuxolimab in advanced cancers. Method: immunoSEQ multiplex PCR; TCRdb's copy keeps in-frame clones and lacks some. The data contain tens of thousands of clones, over 65% of them singletons. Here the sequenced sample was CD4+ or CD8+ T cells sorted from blood, taken in a trial of the OX40 agonist ivuxolimab. The source of these receptors is an adult with an advanced solid tumor such as melanoma, head and neck, liver or kidney cancer.

This chain joins TRBV9 and TRBJ2-4; D is perhaps TRBD1 (7 bases). The CDR3 loop spans 15 amino acids. In germline, CDR1 is SGDLS, CDR2 YYNGEE. Trimming took 3 bases from V and 8 from J, leaving 18 bases between them. This chain's CDR3 is CASSATDRSGDIQYF. In DNA, the CDR3 is TGTGCCAGCAGCGCTACGGACAGGTCGGGGGACATTCAGTACTTC.

The chain uses TRBV6-4 and TRBJ2-3; D may be TRBD2 (7 bases). This CDR3 contains 14 residues. V dropped 5 bases and J dropped 2 bases, with 11 bases sitting between them. Germline V lookup: CDR1 MRHNA, CDR2 SNTAGT. Written as DNA, the CDR3 is TGTGCCAGCAGTAGGGGGGGGACCACAGATACGCAGTATTTT. This translates into CASSRGGTTDTQYF.

This chain links TRBV2 with TRBJ2-5, with 7 positions matching TRBD2. In germline, CDR1 is SNHLY, CDR2 FYNNEI. The CDR3 length is 17 residues. V lost 11 bases and J lost 2; bases outside the gene matches: 20. CDR3 residues: CAASGYETSRLQETQYF. The DNA for the CDR3 is TGTGCCGCATCGGGGTACGAGACTAGCAGACTACAAGAGACCCAGTACTTC.

The chain has TRBV7-9 and TRBJ2-7, with TRBD1 identical over 7 bases. Per germline, CDR1 SEHNR and CDR2 FQNEAQ (reference sequence). The CDR3 consists of 15 residues. Trimming at V came to 6 bases and at J to 7 bases, leaving 15 bases not matched to a gene. The CDR3 loop is CASSGTGQTFDEQYF. Written as DNA, the CDR3 is TGTGCCAGCAGTGGGACGGGACAGACCTTCGATGAGCAGTACTTC.

This rearrangement joins TRBV4-3 to TRBJ1-2; 9 positions agree with TRBD1. The CDR3 totals 17 residues. Germline loops: CDR1 LGHNA, CDR2 YSLEER. V shed 0 bases and J 1 base; nucleotides not matched to a gene: 6. CDR3 in amino acids: CASSQETGGFFNYGYTF. CDR3 DNA: TGCGCCAGCAGCCAAGAGACAGGGGGGTTCTTTAACTATGGCTACACCTTC.

The chain links TRBV5-1 to TRBJ2-3, with no clear D. The CDR3 sequence is 15 residues long. The germline V gene has CDR1 SGHRS and CDR2 YFSETQ. V was cut by 3 bases and J by 2 bases, with 13 bases left in between. CDR3 residues: CASSSTLWTTDTQYF. CDR3 nucleotides: TGCGCCAGCAGCTCAACCCTCTGGACCACAGATACGCAGTATTTT.

This clone has only a few counts. J is TRBJ1-1 and V is TRBV4-1; D is unresolved. Germline assignment: CDR1 MGHRA and CDR2 YSYEKL. CDR3 length: 15 amino acids. The V gene lost 1 base and the J gene lost 5 bases, with 14 bases spanning the gap. The CDR3, as DNA: TGCGCCAGCAGCCAAGGGGTATTTGCGGGGACTGAAGCTTTCTTT. This codes for CASSQGVFAGTEAFF.

The gene calls are TRBV5-1 and TRBJ2-7; 11 bases match TRBD1. V lost 4 bases and J lost 1; bases outside the gene matches: 1. The CDR3 loop spans 14 amino acids. Germline-derived CDR1 and CDR2 are SGHRS and YFSETQ. In DNA form, the CDR3 reads TGCGCCAGCAGCGGGGACAGGGGGTCCTACGAGCAGTACTTC. It translates to CASSGDRGSYEQYF.

The J gene is TRBJ1-1, the V gene TRBV7-9; D is ambiguous. The ends were cut back, 5 bases at V and 0 bases at J, with 13 bases in the middle. This CDR3 region has 15 residues. CDR1 is SEHNR and CDR2 is FQNEAQ in the germline V gene (reference sequence). DNA of the CDR3: TGTGCCAGCAGCCGGAGATTGGGGATGAACACTGAAGCTTTCTTT. This codes for CASSRRLGMNTEAFF.

CDR3 in amino acids: CASSYYRGPTDTQYF. The DNA for the CDR3 is TGTGCCAGCAGTTACTATAGGGGACCCACAGATACGCAGTATTTT. The chain joins TRBV6-6 to TRBJ2-3; possibly TRBD1 or TRBD2 for D (5 bases each). Per germline, CDR1 MNHNY and CDR2 SVGAGI (reference sequence). The V and J ends lost 1 base and 2 bases respectively, with 10 bases between them. CDR3 length: 15 amino acids.

This sequence joins TRBV10-1 and TRBJ1-5; possible D gene TRBD1, 5 bases. V was shortened by 7 bases and J by 4 bases, with 20 bases between the two germline ends. Germline V CDR1 and CDR2: WNHNN, SYGVQD (reference sequence). The CDR3 runs 16 residues. The CDR3 coding sequence is TGCGCCAGCACCACAGATGAGAGCAGGGCAAATCAGCCCCAGCATTTT. As protein: CASTTDESRANQPQHF.

This clone was seen a few times. This chain joins TRBV18 and TRBJ2-1; possibly TRBD1 for D (7 bases). Looked up from germline, CDR1 is KGHSH and CDR2 is LQKENI. CDR3 size: 14 residues. The ends were cut back, 8 bases at V and 7 bases at J, with 18 bases in the middle. The CDR3 nucleotides read TGTGCCAGCCACCTCTCAGGGGGGTCTAATGAGCAGTTCTTC. It translates to CASHLSGGSNEQFF.

The sample holds a few counts of this clone. The V and J genes are TRBV4-3 and TRBJ1-1; 7 bases map to TRBD1. The V and J ends lost 3 bases and 10 bases, in that order; junction bases with no gene match: 8. The CDR3 runs 13 residues. CDR1 and CDR2 (germline): LGHNA, YSLEER. The CDR3 DNA reads as TGCGCCAGCAGCCAGGCTACAGGGGCTCGAGCTTTCTTT. Amino acid sequence: CASSQATGARAFF.

The chain joins TRBV7-9 to TRBJ2-2; weak D call: TRBD1 (5 bases). The V gene's germline CDR1 is SEHNR and CDR2 FQNEAQ (reference sequence). The germline V and J ends were trimmed by 2 bases and 8 bases, with 15 bases remaining between them. The CDR3 has 15 amino acids. The CDR3 coding sequence is TGTGCCAGCAGCTTATCGAGGACACAAGAAGGGGAGCTGTTTTTT. Translation gives CASSLSRTQEGELFF.

V is TRBV7-3 and J is TRBJ1-1, with 7 bases lining up with TRBD1. The CDR3 contains 14 residues. The V segment lost 2 bases and the J segment 4 bases; nucleotides outside the gene matches: 4. Germline CDR1 is SGHTA and CDR2 is FQGTGA. The CDR3 spells CASSLGTAVTEAFF. The CDR3 nucleotides read TGTGCCAGCAGCTTAGGGACAGCCGTCACTGAAGCTTTCTTT.

The CDR3 DNA reads TGTGCCAGCAGCTTAAAACCCCTTGAAGCTTTCTTT. Its translation: CASSLKPLEAFF. This sequence joins TRBV7-9 and TRBJ1-1; D remains ambiguous. The V end lost 2 bases, the J end lost 7 bases, and 8 bases lay between the germline ends. Germline V gives CDR1 SEHNR, CDR2 FQNEAQ (reference sequence). The CDR3 covers 12 residues.

CDR3 residues: CASSFTGGLTF. The CDR3 nucleotides are TGTGCCAGCAGCTTTACAGGGGGCTTGACCTTC. This chain links TRBV5-4 with TRBJ1-2; 9 positions match TRBD1. Germline V gives CDR1 SGHNT, CDR2 YYREEE (reference sequence). CDR3 length: 11 amino acids. Trimming took 2 bases from V and 14 from J; bases not matched to a gene: 4.

This chain joins TRBV27 and TRBJ2-2; TRBD1 aligns across 10 bases. Germline V gene sequence: CDR1 MNHEY, CDR2 SMNVEV (reference sequence). This CDR3 is 17 amino acids long. The V and J ends lost 5 bases and 2 bases, in that order; junction bases with no gene match: 8. The CDR3 DNA sequence: TGTGCCAGCAGTCGGGACAGGGGAATTATCAACACCGGGGAGCTGTTTTTT. Its translation: CASSRDRGIINTGELFF.

The chain has TRBV7-2 and TRBJ1-2; D might be TRBD1 (6 bases). CDR1 SGHTA and CDR2 FQGNSA come from the germline V gene. Trimming took 3 bases from V and 7 from J, leaving 15 bases between them. This CDR3 spans 14 amino acids. The CDR3 coding sequence is TGTGCCAGCAGCTTTAGCCTACAGGGATTTGGCTACACCTTC. Encoded protein: CASSFSLQGFGYTF.